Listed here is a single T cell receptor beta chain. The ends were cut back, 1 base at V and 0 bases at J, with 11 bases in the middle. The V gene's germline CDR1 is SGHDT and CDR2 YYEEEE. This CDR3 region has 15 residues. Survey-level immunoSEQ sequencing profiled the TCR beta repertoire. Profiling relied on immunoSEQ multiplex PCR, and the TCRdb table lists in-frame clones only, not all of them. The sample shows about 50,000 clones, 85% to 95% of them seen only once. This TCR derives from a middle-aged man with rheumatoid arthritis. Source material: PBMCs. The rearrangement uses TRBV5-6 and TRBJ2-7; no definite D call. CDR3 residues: CASSLLGLSSYEQYF. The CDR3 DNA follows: TGTGCCAGCAGCTTGTTGGGGTTGAGCTCCTACGAGCAGTACTTC.